This is a list of T cell receptor beta chains from one sample in a study of CD8 T cells in Susac syndrome. TCRdb redid the calling of the immunoSEQ multiplex PCR reads with MiXCR, one entry per CDR3 protein. This sample carries about 83,000 distinct CDR3 sequences, approximately 96% of them seen once, and the ten largest clones take more than 0.35%. The sequenced sample consisted of CD8+ T cells from PBMCs. The receptors derive from a human donor with Susac syndrome. Each CDR3 is given with its conserved first and last residue. A D gene is named only where the DNA matches it firmly. Expanded clones are given a class, and other clones once, few, many or no size at all.

D: NA; J: TRBJ2-5; size: NA; V: TRBV20-1; CDR3: CSATDPGEAQETQYF; DNA: TGCAGTGCTACCGACCCGGGGGAGGCACAAGAGACCCAGTACTTC
D: NA; J: TRBJ2-2; size: NA; V: TRBV11-2; CDR3: CASKSLVGELFF; DNA: TGTGCCAGCAAAAGCCTGGTAGGGGAGCTGTTTTTT
D: NA; J: TRBJ2-3; size: NA; V: TRBV2; CDR3: CASLSGLRADTQYF; DNA: TGTGCCAGCCTCTCCGGGCTCCGGGCCGATACGCAGTATTTT
D: NA; J: TRBJ1-2; size: NA; V: TRBV24-1; CDR3: CATSDPLTGNYGYTF; DNA: TGTGCCACCAGTGACCCATTGACAGGAAACTATGGCTACACCTTC
D: NA; J: TRBJ2-5; size: NA; V: TRBV15; CDR3: CATSRDRIETQYF; DNA: TGTGCCACCAGCAGAGATAGGATAGAGACCCAGTACTTC
D: NA; J: TRBJ2-4; size: NA; V: TRBV7-9; CDR3: CASSFREIGGNIQYF; DNA: TGTGCCAGCAGCTTCAGGGAGATTGGAGGAAACATTCAGTACTTC
D: NA; J: TRBJ2-2; size: NA; V: TRBV2; CDR3: CASRGVSRSPGELFF; DNA: TGTGCCAGCAGAGGGGTCAGCCGGAGCCCCGGGGAGCTGTTTTTT
D: TRBD1; J: TRBJ1-2; size: NA; V: TRBV4-1; CDR3: CASSQDPGGMGYTF; DNA: TGCGCCAGCAGCCAAGATCCAGGGGGCATGGGCTACACCTTC
D: TRBD1; J: TRBJ1-4; size: NA; V: TRBV5-4; CDR3: CASSPDRVGEKLFF; DNA: TGTGCCAGCAGCCCGGACAGGGTTGGTGAAAAACTGTTTTTT
D: TRBD1; J: TRBJ2-6; size: NA; V: TRBV9; CDR3: CASSGDRSSGANVLTF; DNA: TGTGCCAGCAGCGGGGACAGAAGCTCTGGGGCCAACGTCCTGACTTTC
D: TRBD2; J: TRBJ2-1; size: NA; V: TRBV11-3; CDR3: CASSYSGSLGEQFF; DNA: TGTGCCAGCAGCTACAGCGGGAGCCTGGGTGAGCAGTTCTTC
D: TRBD2; J: TRBJ2-7; size: NA; V: TRBV5-4; CDR3: CASSFRGLAGVGEQYF; DNA: TGTGCCAGCAGCTTCCGCGGACTAGCGGGAGTGGGCGAGCAGTACTTC
D: TRBD2; J: TRBJ2-5; size: NA; V: TRBV20-1; CDR3: CSARDPSGIRETQYF; DNA: TGCAGTGCTAGAGACCCTAGCGGGATACGAGAGACCCAGTACTTC
D: NA; J: TRBJ2-3; size: NA; V: TRBV6-6; CDR3: CASSTTGPQYF; DNA: TGTGCCAGCAGTACCACCGGGCCTCAGTATTTT
D: TRBD2; J: TRBJ2-7; size: NA; V: TRBV19; CDR3: CASGSAGGGEQYF; DNA: TGTGCCAGTGGTTCGGCGGGAGGCGGAGAGCAGTACTTC
D: NA; J: TRBJ2-7; size: NA; V: TRBV5-1; CDR3: CASSLDRGYEQYF; DNA: TGCGCCAGCAGCTTGGACCGGGGTTACGAGCAGTACTTC
D: TRBD1; J: TRBJ1-6; size: NA; V: TRBV9; CDR3: CASSEGWDRYNSPLHF; DNA: TGTGCCAGCAGCGAGGGATGGGACAGGTATAATTCACCCCTCCACTTT
D: TRBD2; J: TRBJ2-4; size: NA; V: TRBV20-1; CDR3: CSARAGTSNIQYF; DNA: TGCAGTGCCCGAGCGGGGACCTCGAACATTCAGTACTTC
D: NA; J: TRBJ2-6; size: NA; V: TRBV12-3/TRBV12-4; CDR3: CASSSRGRANVLTF; DNA: TGTGCCAGCAGTTCCCGGGGTCGGGCCAACGTCCTGACTTTC
D: NA; J: TRBJ2-2; size: NA; V: TRBV9; CDR3: CASSVGDKQGELFF; DNA: TGTGCCAGCAGCGTAGGGGACAAGCAAGGGGAGCTGTTTTTT
D: NA; J: TRBJ1-1; size: NA; V: TRBV5-6; CDR3: CASSLSPPNTEAFF; DNA: TGTGCCAGCAGCTTGTCGCCTCCGAACACTGAAGCTTTCTTT
D: NA; J: TRBJ2-5; size: NA; V: TRBV3-1; CDR3: CASSQGLYQETQYF; DNA: TGTGCCAGCAGCCAAGGACTGTACCAAGAGACCCAGTACTTC
D: NA; J: TRBJ1-2; size: NA; V: TRBV6-6; CDR3: CASSYAEARGF; DNA: TGTGCCAGCAGTTACGCCGAGGCCAGGGGCTTC
D: NA; J: TRBJ2-7; size: NA; V: TRBV19; CDR3: CASSDLTYEQYF; DNA: TGTGCCAGTAGCGACTTAACCTACGAGCAGTACTTC
D: NA; J: TRBJ2-2; size: NA; V: TRBV24-1; CDR3: CATSDFTVGENTGELFF; DNA: TGTGCCACCAGTGATTTTACTGTCGGAGAGAACACCGGGGAGCTGTTTTTT
D: TRBD2; J: TRBJ2-5; size: NA; V: TRBV24-1; CDR3: CATSDTPGTSRYQETQYF; DNA: TGTGCCACCAGTGATACCCCGGGGACTAGCAGATATCAAGAGACCCAGTACTTC
D: TRBD1; J: TRBJ2-1; size: NA; V: TRBV29-1; CDR3: CSVGETGAYNEQFF; DNA: TGCAGCGTTGGTGAGACAGGGGCTTACAATGAGCAGTTCTTC
D: NA; J: TRBJ2-5; size: NA; V: TRBV15; CDR3: CATSGGLQETQYF; DNA: TGTGCCACCAGCGGGGGACTCCAAGAGACCCAGTACTTC
D: NA; J: TRBJ2-1; size: NA; V: TRBV7-3; CDR3: CASSLIGPSEQFF; DNA: TGTGCCAGCAGCTTAATTGGCCCCTCGGAGCAGTTCTTC
D: TRBD1; J: TRBJ1-1; size: NA; V: TRBV5-4; CDR3: CASSLGDRGVNTEAFF; DNA: TGTGCCAGCAGCTTGGGAGACAGGGGAGTGAACACTGAAGCTTTCTTT
D: NA; J: TRBJ1-1; size: few; V: TRBV15; CDR3: CATSRERRDTEAFF; DNA: TGTGCCACCAGCAGAGAGAGAAGGGACACTGAAGCTTTCTTT
D: NA; J: TRBJ2-7; size: NA; V: TRBV4-3; CDR3: CASSQARTDSYEQYF; DNA: TGCGCCAGCAGCCAAGCTAGGACAGATTCCTACGAGCAGTACTTC
D: NA; J: TRBJ2-1; size: NA; V: TRBV20-1; CDR3: CSATRGDNYNEQFF; DNA: TGCAGTGCAACCCGAGGGGACAACTACAATGAGCAGTTCTTC
D: NA; J: TRBJ2-5; size: NA; V: TRBV28; CDR3: CASISQETQYF; DNA: TGTGCCAGCATCAGTCAAGAGACCCAGTACTTC
D: NA; J: TRBJ1-1; size: once; V: TRBV29-1; CDR3: CSVDLGDRNTEAFF; DNA: TGCAGCGTGGACCTGGGGGATAGGAACACTGAAGCTTTCTTT
D: NA; J: TRBJ1-2; size: NA; V: TRBV9; CDR3: CASSVAEGDGEANYGYTF; DNA: TGTGCCAGCAGCGTAGCTGAGGGAGACGGTGAAGCTAACTATGGCTACACCTTC
D: TRBD1; J: TRBJ1-2; size: NA; V: TRBV20-1; CDR3: CSATWTGGYGYTF; DNA: TGCAGTGCCACCTGGACAGGGGGGTATGGCTACACCTTC
D: NA; J: TRBJ2-7; size: NA; V: TRBV5-1; CDR3: CASSLSGAEQYF; DNA: TGCGCCAGCAGCTTATCGGGAGCCGAGCAGTACTTC
D: TRBD2; J: TRBJ2-3; size: NA; V: TRBV9; CDR3: CASSVDLGLAGGQTDTQYF; DNA: TGTGCCAGCAGCGTAGATTTGGGACTAGCGGGAGGTCAAACAGATACGCAGTATTTT
D: NA; J: TRBJ2-1; size: NA; V: TRBV9; CDR3: CASSVVGRSAYNEQFF; DNA: TGTGCCAGCAGCGTAGTGGGGCGGAGTGCCTACAATGAGCAGTTCTTC
D: NA; J: TRBJ1-5; size: NA; V: TRBV14; CDR3: CASSQGGEGPQHF; DNA: TGTGCCAGCAGCCAAGGAGGTGAAGGGCCCCAGCATTTT
D: NA; J: TRBJ2-1; size: NA; V: TRBV20-1; CDR3: CSAGGAYNEQFF; DNA: TGCAGTGCTGGTGGGGCTTACAATGAGCAGTTCTTC
D: NA; J: TRBJ1-2; size: NA; V: TRBV20-1; CDR3: CSARIRVEDGYTF; DNA: TGCAGTGCTAGAATTAGGGTTGAAGATGGCTACACCTTC
D: NA; J: TRBJ2-1; size: NA; V: TRBV11-2; CDR3: CASSFGGGEQFF; DNA: TGTGCCAGCAGCTTTGGGGGCGGTGAGCAGTTCTTC
D: TRBD2; J: TRBJ2-3; size: NA; V: TRBV30; CDR3: CACQGLADSTDTQYF; DNA: TGTGCCTGCCAAGGACTAGCGGATAGCACAGATACGCAGTATTTT
D: TRBD1; J: TRBJ1-6; size: NA; V: TRBV27; CDR3: CASSARDRGLSPLHF; DNA: TGTGCCAGCAGTGCCCGGGACAGGGGGTTGTCACCCCTCCACTTT
D: NA; J: TRBJ1-6; size: NA; V: TRBV20-1; CDR3: CSATFVNSPLHF; DNA: TGCAGTGCGACATTTGTTAATTCACCCCTCCACTTT
D: NA; J: TRBJ2-6; size: NA; V: TRBV29-1; CDR3: CSVDLSGANVLTF; DNA: TGCAGCGTTGACCTTTCTGGGGCCAACGTCCTGACTTTC
D: NA; J: TRBJ2-7; size: NA; V: TRBV7-9; CDR3: CASIRGSGDEQYF; DNA: TGTGCCAGCATCCGAGGGAGTGGAGACGAGCAGTACTTC
D: TRBD2; J: TRBJ2-1; size: NA; V: TRBV4-2; CDR3: CASSQAQLAGGINEQFF; DNA: TGTGCCAGCAGCCAGGCTCAACTAGCGGGGGGGATCAATGAGCAGTTCTTC
D: NA; J: TRBJ1-4; size: NA; V: TRBV13; CDR3: CASSLEGTEKLFF; DNA: TGTGCCAGCAGCTTAGAAGGGACTGAAAAACTGTTTTTT
D: NA; J: TRBJ2-6; size: NA; V: TRBV15; CDR3: CATSRERAGANVLTF; DNA: TGTGCCACCAGCAGAGAGAGGGCTGGGGCCAACGTCCTGACTTTC
D: NA; J: TRBJ2-1; size: NA; V: TRBV7-9; CDR3: CASSLGTASSYNEQFF; DNA: TGTGCCAGCAGCTTAGGAACGGCCAGCTCCTACAATGAGCAGTTCTTC
D: TRBD1; J: TRBJ1-2; size: NA; V: TRBV19; CDR3: CASTPGTGGGYTF; DNA: TGTGCCAGTACTCCCGGGACAGGGGGAGGCTACACCTTC
D: NA; J: TRBJ1-3; size: NA; V: TRBV9; CDR3: CASSSRDTIYF; DNA: TGTGCCAGCAGCTCCAGAGACACCATATATTTT
D: NA; J: TRBJ2-4; size: NA; V: TRBV20-1; CDR3: CSARRVLAKNIQYF; DNA: TGCAGTGCTAGGCGGGTCCTAGCCAAAAACATTCAGTACTTC
D: NA; J: TRBJ1-1; size: NA; V: TRBV20-1; CDR3: CSARDRSYTEAFF; DNA: TGCAGTGCTAGAGATAGGTCATACACTGAAGCTTTCTTT